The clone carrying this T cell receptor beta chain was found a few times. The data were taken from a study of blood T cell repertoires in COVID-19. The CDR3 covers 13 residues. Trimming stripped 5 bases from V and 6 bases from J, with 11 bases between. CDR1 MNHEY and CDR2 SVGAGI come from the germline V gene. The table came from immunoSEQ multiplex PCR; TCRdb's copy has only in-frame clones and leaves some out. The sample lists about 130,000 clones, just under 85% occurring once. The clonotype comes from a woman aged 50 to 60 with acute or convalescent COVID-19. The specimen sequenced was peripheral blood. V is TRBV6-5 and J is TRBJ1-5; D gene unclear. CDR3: CASSPAAAQPQHF. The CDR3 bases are TGTGCCAGCAGTCCCGCGGCTGCTCAGCCCCAGCATTTT.